Listed here is a single T cell receptor (beta chain). Its antigen is not known. This sample is drawn from a study of monozygotic twins with inflammatory bowel disease. Study-wide results and limits: Discrimination among different T cell subtypes was not achievable. Immunosuppressive treatment differences may have increased patient repertoire variability.

Germline V gene lookup returns CDR1 SGHRS and CDR2 YFSETQ. The CDR3 totals 13 residues. TCRalpha and TCRbeta cDNA was put through two nested PCRs of approximately 17 and 9 cycles. Reanalyzing the 5' RACE reads, TCRdb keeps one entry per CDR3 protein, without DNA. Here the sample table reports some 400,000 distinct CDR3 sequences. The rearrangement uses TRBV5-1 and TRBJ1-2; TCRdb reports TRBD1, a call that lacks DNA to check it against. The receptor was derived from a human donor with ulcerative colitis or Crohn's disease, or a healthy co-twin of an affected twin (not recorded which). Sequences were obtained from blood. The CDR3 sequence is CASSTGGNYGYTF.